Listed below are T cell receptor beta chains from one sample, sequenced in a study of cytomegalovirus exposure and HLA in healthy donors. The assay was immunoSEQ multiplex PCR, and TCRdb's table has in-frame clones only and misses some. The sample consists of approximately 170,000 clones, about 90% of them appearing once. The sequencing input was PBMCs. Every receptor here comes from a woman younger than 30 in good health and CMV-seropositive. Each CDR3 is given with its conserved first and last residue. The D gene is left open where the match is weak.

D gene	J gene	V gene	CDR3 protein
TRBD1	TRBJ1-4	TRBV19	CASSTLDRVGNEKLFF
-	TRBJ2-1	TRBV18	CASSPGGSFAARYNEQFF
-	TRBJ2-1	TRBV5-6	CASSSDPWVSGTSIDEQFF
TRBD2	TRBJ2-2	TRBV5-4	CASSLSNGGVTGELFF
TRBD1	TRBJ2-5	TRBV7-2	CASSWGQTETQYF
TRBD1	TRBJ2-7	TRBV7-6	CASSLVGTGNLYEQYF
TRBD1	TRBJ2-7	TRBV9	CASSPWDRGHEQYF
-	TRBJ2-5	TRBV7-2	CASTTGLRETQYF
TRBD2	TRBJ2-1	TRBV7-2	CASRPGTTLYNEQFF
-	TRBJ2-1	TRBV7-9	CASSLVSGPPADEQFF
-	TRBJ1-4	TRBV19	CASTPYPQSNEKLFF
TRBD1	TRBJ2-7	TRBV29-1	CSAGTGDYEQYF
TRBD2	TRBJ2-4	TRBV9	CASSAGGFQNIQYF
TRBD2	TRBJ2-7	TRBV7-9	CASSSEREGPGPRNF
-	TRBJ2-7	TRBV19	CASSMRPASYEQYF
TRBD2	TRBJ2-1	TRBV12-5	CASGLPRTSPGYNEQFF
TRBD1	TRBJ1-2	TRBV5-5	CASTDYRGPNYGYTF
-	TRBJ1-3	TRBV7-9	CASSYRAASGNTIYF
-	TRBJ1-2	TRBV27	CASSPNRTNYGYTF
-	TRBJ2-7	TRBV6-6	CASSPTPSHYEQYF
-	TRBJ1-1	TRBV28	CASSGNTEAFF
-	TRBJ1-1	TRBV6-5	CASSYLEAVNTEAFF
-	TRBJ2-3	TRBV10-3	CAISDRGLSGLDTQYF
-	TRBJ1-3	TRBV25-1	CASMSDGNTIYF
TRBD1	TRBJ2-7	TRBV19	CASSSSGQGASSYEQYF
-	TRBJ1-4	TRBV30	CAWSVLRTENEKLFF
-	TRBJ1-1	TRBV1	CTSSRGTGGTEAFF
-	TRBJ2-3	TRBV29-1	CSVAAGDTQYF
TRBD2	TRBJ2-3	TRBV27	CASRDSGGRGTDTQYF
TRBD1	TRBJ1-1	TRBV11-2	CASSFYTGDTEAFF
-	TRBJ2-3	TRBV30	CAWSVTATDTQYF
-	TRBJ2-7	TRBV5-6	CASSFRSSSYEQYF
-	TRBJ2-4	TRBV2	CASSEAPENIQYF
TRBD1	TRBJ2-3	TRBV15	CATSRRGQGVDTQYF
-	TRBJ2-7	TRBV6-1	CASSAWRASYEQYF
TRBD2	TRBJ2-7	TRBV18	CASSPRGGGYEQYF
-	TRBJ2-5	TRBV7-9	CASSLGGTSQETQYF
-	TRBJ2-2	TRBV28	CASNDRTTTGELFF
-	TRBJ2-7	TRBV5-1	CASSLGQALGEQYF
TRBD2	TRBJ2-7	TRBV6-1	CASSGPYRTSGGFMAYEQYF
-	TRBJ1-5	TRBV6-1	CASSERWRGGNQPQHF
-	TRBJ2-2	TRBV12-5	CASGFFAGELFF
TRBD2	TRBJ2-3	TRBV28	CASSLGGSFADTQYF
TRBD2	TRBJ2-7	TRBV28	CASSLNSGSSYEQYF
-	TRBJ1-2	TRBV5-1	CASSRTANYGYTF
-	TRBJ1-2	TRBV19	CASSIIPGGYTF
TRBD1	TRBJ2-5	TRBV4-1	CASSQAPGQGRETQYF
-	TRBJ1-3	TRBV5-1	CASSTGHRSGNTIYF
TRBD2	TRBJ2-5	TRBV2	CASSATSGQETQYF
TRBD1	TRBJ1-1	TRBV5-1	CASSARGQDEAFF
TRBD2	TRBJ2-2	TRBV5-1	CASSLVPSGVNTGELFF